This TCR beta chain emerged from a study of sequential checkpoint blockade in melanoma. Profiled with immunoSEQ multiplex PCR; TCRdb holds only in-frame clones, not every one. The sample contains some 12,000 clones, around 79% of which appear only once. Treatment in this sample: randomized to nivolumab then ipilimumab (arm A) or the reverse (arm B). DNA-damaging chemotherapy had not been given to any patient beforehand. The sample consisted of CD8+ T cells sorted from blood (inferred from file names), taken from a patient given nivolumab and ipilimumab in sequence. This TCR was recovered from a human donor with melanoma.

The CDR3 sequence is CASSPTGTPYGYTF. CDR3 coding DNA: TGTGCCAGCAGTCCCACCGGGACACCATATGGCTACACCTTC. The chain links TRBV27 to TRBJ1-2; D might be TRBD1 (6 bases). CDR1 is MNHEY and CDR2 is SMNVEV in the germline V gene (reference sequence). V lost 5 bases and J lost 5, with 15 bases in between. This CDR3 contains 14 residues.